The 2 T cell receptor beta chains presented below share a single source sample, sequenced in a study of cytomegalovirus exposure and HLA in healthy donors. PCR was performed using 60 Vbeta and 13 Jbeta primers. Data came from immunoSEQ multiplex PCR; TCRdb stores just in-frame clones and leaves some out. The data show fewer than 85,000 clones, with 72% seen just once and 11% held by the top ten. The sample comprised PBMCs. The origin of the receptors is a woman aged 40 to 55 in good health and CMV-seropositive.

The chain combines TRBV5-4 with TRBJ2-7; 9 nucleotides match TRBD1. V dropped 4 bases and J dropped 1; count of bases not matched to a gene: 6. The CDR3 length is 15 residues. Germline-derived CDR1 and CDR2 are SGHNT and YYREEE (reference sequence). The CDR3 DNA is TGTGCCAGCAGCCCAAGGACAGGGGCGTCCTACGAGCAGTACTTC. Translating it yields CASSPRTGASYEQYF.

The chain carries TRBV5-4 and TRBJ2-3; TRBD2 matches 8 bases. The CDR3 runs 15 residues. J was trimmed by 6 bases and V by 0 bases; bases with no gene match: 6. From germline, CDR1 is SGHNT and CDR2 YYREEE (reference sequence). CDR3 nucleotide sequence: TGTGCCAGCAGCTTGGCGGGAGGGCCATGGGATACGCAGTATTTT. Amino acids: CASSLAGGPWDTQYF.